This record concerns one T cell receptor beta chain sequence. Its matching antigen is unknown. The trim removed 6 bases at V and 0 bases at J, leaving 6 bases unmatched. This CDR3 is 16 amino acids long. This entry comes from a study of CD8 T cells in ankylosing spondylitis. Library preparation for TCR beta used quantitative 5'-RACE with molecular barcodes. Using its own MiXCR run on the 5' RACE reads, TCRdb lists one record per CDR3 protein. The table includes roughly 700,000 distinct CDR3 sequences, roughly 19% detected once. Study findings and constraints: Disease-linked clones bore a CD8+ phenotype and were relatively rare in peripheral blood. Blood from ankylosing spondylitis patients appeared to carry a characteristic roughly eight-variant TCR beta motif.

The chain uses TRBV12-3 or TRBV12-4 and TRBJ1-3; 9 nucleotides match TRBD1. The sample comprised blood, either unsorted or a sorted T cell fraction (not recorded which). The receptor was isolated from a male donor with ankylosing spondylitis. This chain's CDR3 is CASRTGTGNSGNTIYF. DNA for the CDR3: TGTGCCAGCAGAACCGGGACAGGGAACTCTGGAAACACCATATATTTT.